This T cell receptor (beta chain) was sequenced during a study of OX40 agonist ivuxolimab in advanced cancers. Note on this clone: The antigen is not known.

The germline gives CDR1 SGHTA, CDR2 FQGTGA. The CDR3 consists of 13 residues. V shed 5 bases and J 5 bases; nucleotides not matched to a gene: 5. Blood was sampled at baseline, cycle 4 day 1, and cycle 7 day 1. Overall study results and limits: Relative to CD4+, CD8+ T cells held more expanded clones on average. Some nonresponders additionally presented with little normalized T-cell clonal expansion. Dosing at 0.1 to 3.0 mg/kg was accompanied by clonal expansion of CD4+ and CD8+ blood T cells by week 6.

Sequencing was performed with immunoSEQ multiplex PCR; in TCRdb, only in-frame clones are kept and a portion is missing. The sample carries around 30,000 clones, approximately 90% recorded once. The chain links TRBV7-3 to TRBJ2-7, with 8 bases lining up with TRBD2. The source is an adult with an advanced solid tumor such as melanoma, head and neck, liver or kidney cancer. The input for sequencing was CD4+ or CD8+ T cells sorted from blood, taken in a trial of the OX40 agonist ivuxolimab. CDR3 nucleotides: TGTGCCAGCAGCCAAGTTAGCGGGGACGAGCAGTACTTC. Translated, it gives CASSQVSGDEQYF.